These 10 T cell receptor beta chains were sequenced from one sample in a study of siplizumab effects on memory and regulatory T cells (dated by TCRdb to about 2019). The method behind the library was the immunoSEQ multiplex PCR assay. TCRdb stores this immuneACCESS table with in-frame sequences only. Part of the clones is absent; in the studies checked, under half of the shortfall reflects unresolved V genes, and no reason is known for the rest. The sample table holds more than 75,000 clones, of which around 95% were seen once. The top ten constitute under 0.04% of the sample. The sample was naive CD4+ T cells sorted from blood. Explained via the paper, the cell subset or site label denotes: unstimulated naive T cells. The receptors shown here come from a human donor in good health.

The V call is TRBV27, the J call TRBJ2-1, with D possibly TRBD2 on 6 matching bases. V was pared by 7 bases and J by 2 bases, with 18 bases between. CDR1 is MNHEY and CDR2 is SMNVEV in the germline V gene (reference sequence). The CDR3 runs to 16 residues. CDR3 DNA sequence: TGTGCCAGCACGCGGGGCCCTGGGTCCGCCTACAATGAGCAGTTCTTC. Its protein is CASTRGPGSAYNEQFF.

This clone is a singleton in its sample. This chain uses TRBV5-4 with TRBJ1-4, with a tentative D call TRBD1 (5 bases). The CDR3 spans 16 residues. V was trimmed by 4 bases and J by 6 bases, leaving 19 bases between them. Germline CDR1 SGHNT, CDR2 YYREEE (reference sequence). The CDR3 here is CASSVTATVRYEKLFF. DNA for the CDR3: TGTGCCAGCAGCGTGACAGCTACGGTTCGATATGAAAAACTGTTTTTT.

The chain recombines TRBV5-1 with TRBJ1-1; D is unclear. The V and J ends lost 0 bases and 4 bases respectively, with 10 bases between them. The CDR3 extends over 14 amino acids. The V gene's germline CDR1 is SGHRS and CDR2 YFSETQ. CDR3 DNA: TGCGCCAGCAGCTTGGATCCGCAAACCACTGAAGCTTTCTTT. It is translated as CASSLDPQTTEAFF.

V and J are TRBV6-5 and TRBJ1-1; 9 bases fit TRBD1. Per the germline V gene, CDR1 is MNHEY and CDR2 is SVGAGI. V lost 7 bases to trimming and J lost 12 bases; unmatched junction nucleotides: 15. There are 14 residues in the CDR3. CDR3 region: CASTHSGTGSVTFF. DNA of the CDR3: TGTGCCAGCACCCACTCCGGGACAGGGAGTGTAACTTTCTTT.

The CDR3 loop reads CSERAEETQYF. The DNA for the CDR3 is TGCAGTGAGCGAGCGGAAGAGACCCAGTACTTC. The chain recombines TRBV20-1 with TRBJ2-5, with D possibly TRBD2 on 5 matching bases. Trimming removed 7 bases at V and 3 bases at J, with 9 bases between. The germline V gene encodes CDR1 DFQATT and CDR2 SNEGSKA (reference sequence). This CDR3 is 11 amino acids long.

The chain employs TRBV7-9 and TRBJ2-7; D may be TRBD1 or TRBD2 (5 bases each). CDR3 length: 14 amino acids. Trimming shortened V by 0 bases and J by 2 bases, and 8 bases separated the two germline ends. Germline V lookup: CDR1 SEHNR, CDR2 FQNEAQ (reference sequence). CDR3 DNA: TGTGCCAGCAGCTTAGCGGGGGATACCTACGAGCAGTACTTC. It is translated as CASSLAGDTYEQYF. The complete variable domain, with remaining parts taken from reference TRBV7-9 and TRBJ2-7, reads DTGVSQNPRHKITKRGQNVTFRCDPISEHNRLYWYRQTLGQGPEFLTYFQNEAQLEKSRLLSDRFSAERPKGSFSTLEIQRTEQGDSAMYLCASSLAGDTYEQYFGPGTRLTVT.

This clone appeared a single time. The V call is TRBV18, the J call TRBJ1-5; 7 bases align to TRBD1. CDR3 length: 15 amino acids. Unmatched junction bases numbered 3, after V lost 0 bases and J lost 4 bases. Looked up from germline, CDR1 is KGHSH and CDR2 is LQKENI. The CDR3 sequence is CASSPPGQENQPQHF. The CDR3, as DNA: TGTGCCAGCTCACCACCCGGACAGGAGAATCAGCCCCAGCATTTT.

The chain recombines TRBV5-1 with TRBJ2-3, with 11 bases lining up with TRBD2. The CDR3 contains 15 residues. V trimming: 2 bases; J trimming: 5 bases; junction bases outside the gene matches: 4. CDR1 is SGHRS and CDR2 is YFSETQ in the germline V gene. The CDR3 coding sequence is TGCGCCAGCAGCTTTAGCGGGGGGGCTGAAGATACGCAGTATTTT. Its protein is CASSFSGGAEDTQYF.

The CDR3 coding sequence is TGTGCCAGCAGTTCCGTTCCCAGGGCGGGTGAAAAACTGTTTTTT. This sequence encodes CASSSVPRAGEKLFF. The chain links TRBV28 to TRBJ1-4, with D perhaps matching TRBD1 (5 bases). This CDR3 is built from 15 residues. V was cut by 4 bases and J by 7 bases, with 16 bases left in between. From germline, CDR1 is MDHEN and CDR2 SYDVKM.

This chain uses TRBV29-1 with TRBJ1-2; D is unclear. Trimming cost V 7 bases and J 8 bases, with 20 bases left between them. CDR1 and CDR2 (germline): SQVTM, ANQGSEA. The CDR3 is 13 amino acids. The CDR3 region has the DNA TGCAGCGCCTTGGAGCTAGGGCTTCACGGCTACACCTTC. The encoded protein is CSALELGLHGYTF.